The rows below give T cell receptor beta chains drawn from one sample of a study of cytomegalovirus exposure and HLA in healthy donors. Sequencing used immunoSEQ multiplex PCR; TCRdb keeps in-frame clones, though not all of them. The repertoire holds over 120,000 clones, with around 80% as singletons. The sample comprised PBMCs. Receptors were obtained from a man aged 35-49 years in good health and CMV-seronegative. Both conserved end residues are part of each CDR3. Fields, in order: clone size, D gene, CDR3 length, V gene, J gene, CDR3 DNA, CDR3 protein. A D gene is named only where the DNA matches it firmly. Expanded clones get a size class; other rows say once, few or many, or leave the size out.

>NA|NA|14|TRBV6-6|TRBJ2-6
TGTGCCAGCGGCGGGCGCTCTGGGGCCAACGTCCTGACTTTC
CASGGRSGANVLTF
>once|NA|12|TRBV28|TRBJ2-7
TGTGCCAGCAGTTTAAGGGGATGGGAGCAGTACTTC
CASSLRGWEQYF
>NA|TRBD1|15|TRBV5-1|TRBJ2-7
TGCGCCAGCAGCGGAGGGACAGGGCCTCTATACGAGCAGTACTTC
CASSGGTGPLYEQYF
>NA|TRBD2|17|TRBV9|TRBJ2-1
TGTGCCAGCAGCGTAGGAAAAGCGGGGGGGAACTACAATGAGCAGTTCTTC
CASSVGKAGGNYNEQFF
>NA|NA|16|TRBV7-5|TRBJ1-5
TGTGCCAGAAGCTTAGCGGGGAGGAATAGCAATCAGCCCCAGCATTTT
CARSLAGRNSNQPQHF
>NA|NA|14|TRBV7-9|TRBJ1-3
TGTGCCAGCAGCCGGACAGCCTCTGGAAACACCATATATTTT
CASSRTASGNTIYF
>NA|NA|16|TRBV28|TRBJ2-7
TGTGCCAGCAGTTTTGAGGTTGAGACTACCTCCTACGAGCAGTACTTC
CASSFEVETTSYEQYF
>NA|TRBD1|13|TRBV28|TRBJ1-2
TGTGCCAGCAGTTCGCACAGGGGTCGTGGCTACACCTTC
CASSSHRGRGYTF
>NA|NA|15|TRBV5-1|TRBJ1-5
TGCGCCAGCAGCTTGGGGCAGGGGTACGATCAGCCCCAGCATTTT
CASSLGQGYDQPQHF
>NA|NA|13|TRBV9|TRBJ1-2
TGTGCCAGCAGCGTCGGTCGGGTAGAAGGCTACACCTTC
CASSVGRVEGYTF
>NA|TRBD1|15|TRBV18|TRBJ2-7
TGTGCCAGCTCACCACCGGGACAGGGGGCTCGGGAGCAGTACTTC
CASSPPGQGAREQYF
>NA|TRBD2|13|TRBV27|TRBJ2-7
TGTGCCAGCTGGACTAGCGGGGGTCGGGAGCAGTACTTC
CASWTSGGREQYF
>NA|NA|18|TRBV5-6|TRBJ2-3
TGTGCCAGCAGCCCTCAGGGGCTCCCAGGAACTAGCACAGATACGCAGTATTTT
CASSPQGLPGTSTDTQYF
>NA|TRBD1|13|TRBV19|TRBJ2-5
TGTGCCAGTAGTATGGGGACAGCCAAGACCCAGTACTTC
CASSMGTAKTQYF
>NA|TRBD1|14|TRBV29-1|TRBJ2-7
TGCAGCGTTGAACCCCTCAGGGGGACCAACGAGCAGTACTTC
CSVEPLRGTNEQYF
>once|TRBD1|15|TRBV7-8|TRBJ1-1
TGTGCCAGCAGCTTGGCGACAGGGCTGAACACTGAAGCTTTCTTT
CASSLATGLNTEAFF
>NA|NA|14|TRBV5-1|TRBJ2-3
TGCGCCAGCAGCCCCGGACAGAACACAGATACGCAGTATTTT
CASSPGQNTDTQYF
>once|NA|15|TRBV11-3|TRBJ2-1
TGTGCCAGCAGCTTAGAGTCGACAGTGTACAATGAGCAGTTCTTC
CASSLESTVYNEQFF
>once|NA|13|TRBV5-1|TRBJ1-1
TGCGCCAGCAGTATCGACTTAAACACTGAAGCTTTCTTT
CASSIDLNTEAFF
>NA|TRBD1|15|TRBV4-1|TRBJ2-7
TGCGCCAGCAGCCACGGACAGGGGGTGATTTACGAGCAGTACTTC
CASSHGQGVIYEQYF
>NA|NA|18|TRBV7-2|TRBJ1-1
TGTGCCAGCAGCATCTACAGGGAGAGGAACCGCTTTGCCACTGAAGCTTTCTTT
CASSIYRERNRFATEAFF
>NA|NA|16|TRBV6-5|TRBJ1-1
TGTGCCAGCAGTTACAGGGGCGTCCGGCTGAACACTGAAGCTTTCTTT
CASSYRGVRLNTEAFF
>NA|TRBD1|16|TRBV4-3|TRBJ2-3
TGCGCCAGCAGCCAACAGCCGGGACAGGGAACGGATACGCAGTATTTT
CASSQQPGQGTDTQYF
>NA|NA|18|TRBV4-2|TRBJ2-6
TGTGCCAGCAGCCACACTTCGACAGTTAGCTCTGGGGCCAACGTCCTGACTTTC
CASSHTSTVSSGANVLTF
>few|NA|13|TRBV6-6|TRBJ1-2
TGTGCCAGCAGTTACGGAGGGGACCAAGGCTACACCTTC
CASSYGGDQGYTF
>once|NA|14|TRBV9|TRBJ1-2
TGTGCCAGCAGCGTAGTGGCGACACCTTATGGCTACACCTTC
CASSVVATPYGYTF
>few|NA|17|TRBV5-6|TRBJ2-7
TGTGCCAGCAGCTTGGAGGAGGGGGCAAGAACAATTTACGAGCAGTACTTC
CASSLEEGARTIYEQYF
>NA|TRBD2|17|TRBV9|TRBJ2-6
TGTGCCAGCAGCGTACTAGCGGGGTACTCTGGGGCCAACGTCCTGACTTTC
CASSVLAGYSGANVLTF
>NA|TRBD2|18|TRBV25-1|TRBJ2-1
TGTGCCAGCAGTGAACCGGGACTAGCGGGGGGAAACTACAATGAGCAGTTCTTC
CASSEPGLAGGNYNEQFF
>NA|NA|14|TRBV6-1|TRBJ2-7
TGTGCCAGCAACCGGGCGGCGGGCTCCTACGAGCAGTACTTC
CASNRAAGSYEQYF